This T cell receptor (beta chain) was identified in a study of blood T cell repertoires in COVID-19. The wider study: PBMCs, B-cell-depleted T cells, or T cells provided the cDNA or gDNA that made up the material.

This clone has a handful of counts. The CDR3 is 14 amino acids. CDR1 is SGHRS, CDR2 YFSETQ, per germline. V lost 0 bases and J lost 0, with 5 bases in between. Authors' data handling: How many nucleated cells were present was estimated from reference gene primer amplification. Data came from immunoSEQ multiplex PCR; TCRdb stores just in-frame clones and leaves some out. V and J calls and clone size are given by that table; D and trimming were obtained from the DNA. The table lists a few hundred thousand clones, approximately 86% of them singletons. The V and J genes are TRBV5-1 and TRBJ2-3, with D tentatively TRBD1 (5 bases). The clonotype originates from a woman between 65 and 79 years old with COVID-19, enrolled during active disease. The sample was peripheral blood. The CDR3 DNA reads TGCGCCAGCAGCTTGGACAGGAGCACAGATACGCAGTATTTT. It codes for CASSLDRSTDTQYF.